The T cell receptor beta chain described here comes from a study of PD-1 blockade in classical Hodgkin lymphoma. The CDR3 totals 11 residues, both ends included. In germline, CDR1 is MDHEN, CDR2 SYDVKM. Clones were sequenced by immunoSEQ multiplex PCR, and TCRdb holds only the in-frame ones, with some missing. The sample contains approximately 14,000 clones, roughly 80% of which appear only once. Regarding the study as a whole: Baseline diversity was lower in partial responders and progressors than complete responders. Before treatment, TCR diversity in newly diagnosed patients was reportedly lower than in healthy donors. It was CD4+ TCR diversity, not CD8+, that rose significantly by C4D1.

A word on this clone: Its target is unknown. The DNA is left out, because the CDR3 cannot be placed on it with certainty; the CDR3 is given as TCRdb lists it.

Noted time point: cycle 4 day 1 (C4D1), after more than five weeks of nivolumab. There was relapse after autologous stem cell transplantation in every patient, and there was variation in brentuximab vedotin exposure. Complete response, partial response or progressive disease was recorded as best response. This clonotype was sampled from a human donor with classical Hodgkin lymphoma. J is TRBJ1-3 and V is TRBV28; TRBD1 is the table's D call and was not checked against the DNA. The specimen comprised peripheral blood mononuclear cells (PBMCs), sampled before the fourth cycle of nivolumab. Here the CDR3 reads CASSFGQGSYF.